The rows below give T cell receptor beta chains drawn from one sample of a study of graft-versus-host responses after intestinal transplantation. The table came from immunoSEQ multiplex PCR; TCRdb's copy has only in-frame clones and leaves some out. The repertoire consists of 4,000 to 5,500 clones, with over 60% occurring once and the leading ten covering approximately 8%. The sample here was ileum tissue, taken roughly 19 weeks after intestinal transplantation. All receptors come from a human patient who received an intestinal transplant, so some T cells may come from the graft donor. Each CDR3 is given with its conserved first and last residue. D genes are given only for firm matches. Clone sizes are given selectively: once, few, many, or a class where the clone is expanded.

j_call	clone_size	d_call	v_call	cdr3_aa	cdr3_nt
TRBJ1-2	.	.	TRBV11-1	CAPRWVLYGYTF	TGTGCCCCCAGATGGGTCCTCTATGGCTACACCTTC
TRBJ2-1	.	.	TRBV27	CASSPRIAIPYNEQFF	TGTGCCAGCAGTCCCCGAATAGCAATCCCTTACAATGAGCAGTTCTTC
TRBJ1-6	once	.	TRBV9	CASSVAVHNSPLHF	TGTGCCAGCAGCGTAGCTGTCCATAATTCACCCCTCCACTTT
TRBJ2-6	few	.	TRBV5-1	CASSQGVPGHHSGANVLTF	TGCGCCAGCAGCCAGGGAGTTCCCGGACACCACTCTGGGGCCAACGTCCTGACTTTC
TRBJ2-7	.	.	TRBV6-1	CASSELGSSYEQYF	TGTGCCAGCAGTGAACTGGGCAGTTCCTACGAGCAGTACTTC
TRBJ2-3	once	TRBD2	TRBV6-4	CASSETSGGADTQYF	TGTGCCAGCAGTGAAACTAGCGGGGGGGCAGATACGCAGTATTTT
TRBJ2-1	.	TRBD2	TRBV7-9	CASSLARASGGNEQFF	TGTGCCAGCAGCTTAGCGAGGGCTAGCGGGGGAAATGAGCAGTTCTTC
TRBJ2-1	.	TRBD2	TRBV5-1	CASSLSGSSYNEQFF	TGCGCCAGCAGCTTGAGCGGGAGCTCCTACAATGAGCAGTTCTTC
TRBJ2-5	.	TRBD2	TRBV5-1	CASSLAGGGEETQYF	TGCGCCAGCAGCTTAGCGGGAGGGGGCGAAGAGACCCAGTACTTC
TRBJ1-3	.	.	TRBV9	CASSEDPGTGNTIYF	TGTGCCAGCAGCGAGGACCCGGGGACTGGAAACACCATATATTTT
TRBJ2-1	.	TRBD2	TRBV5-8	CASSSGLAYNEQFF	TGTGCCAGCAGCTCCGGACTAGCATACAATGAGCAGTTCTTC
TRBJ2-7	.	.	TRBV27	CASSPPWEQYF	TGTGCCAGCAGTCCCCCCTGGGAGCAGTACTTC
TRBJ2-7	large	TRBD1	TRBV11-2	CASSGDPRDRGIYEQYF	TGTGCCAGCAGCGGCGACCCCCGGGACAGGGGGATCTACGAGCAGTACTTC